These T cell receptor beta chains were read from a single sample in a study of blood T cell repertoires in COVID-19. The protocol was immunoSEQ multiplex PCR, while the TCRdb copy is restricted to in-frame clones and leaves out a portion. The data contain about 90,000 clones, approximately 90% of them singletons. Material for sequencing was peripheral blood. These receptors came from a human donor with active COVID-19. The donor label of this sample is uncertain. CDR3s include the opening cysteine and the closing phenylalanine or tryptophan. A D gene is named only where the DNA matches it firmly. Rows give clone size only sometimes, using once, few, many, or a class for an expanded clone.

D,J,size,V,DNA,CDR3
.,TRBJ2-3,.,TRBV7-2,TGTGCCAGCAGCTTAGCGGTCGACGGGGATACGCAGTATTTT,CASSLAVDGDTQYF
TRBD2,TRBJ2-3,.,TRBV6-4,TGTGCCAGCAGTCCCCTAGCGGGGGGCACAGATACGCAGTATTTT,CASSPLAGGTDTQYF
TRBD1,TRBJ1-6,.,TRBV4-3,TGCGCCAGCAGCCAGGATTACAGGGGCTCCTATAATTCACCCCTCCACTTT,CASSQDYRGSYNSPLHF
TRBD2,TRBJ2-1,.,TRBV7-3,TGTGCCAGCAGCTTAGCGGGGGTTAATGAGCAGTTCTTC,CASSLAGVNEQFF
.,TRBJ2-2,.,TRBV3-1/TRBV3-2,TGTGCCAGCAGCCCCAGGGCAGGGAATCGGGAGCTGTTTTTT,CASSPRAGNRELFF
.,TRBJ2-1,.,TRBV15,TGTGCCACCAGCAGGCAAACGGACTACCCCCTTCAGTTCTTC,CATSRQTDYPLQFF
.,TRBJ2-1,.,TRBV7-6,TGTGCCAGCAGCTTAGAGAATATAGGGGGAAATGAGCAGTTCTTC,CASSLENIGGNEQFF
TRBD1,TRBJ1-5,.,TRBV15,TGTGCCACCAGCAGAGATCTAGGGCAGGGGGATCGCAATCAGCCCCAGCATTTT,CATSRDLGQGDRNQPQHF
.,TRBJ1-2,.,TRBV19,TGTGCCAGTAGATCTGACAGCGTAAACTATGGCTACACCTTC,CASRSDSVNYGYTF
.,TRBJ1-5,.,TRBV19,TGTGCCAGTAGTGACACCTGGGCCGGGGTGAGAGATGGGAATCAGCCCCAGCATTTT,CASSDTWAGVRDGNQPQHF
TRBD2,TRBJ2-2,.,TRBV2,TGTGCCAGCAGAAGGGAGCGGGGGCCGAACACCGGGGAGCTGTTTTTT,CASRRERGPNTGELFF
.,TRBJ2-7,.,TRBV10-2,TGCGCCAGCAGTGAGGGAGACAGCTCCTACGAGCAGTACTTC,CASSEGDSSYEQYF
.,TRBJ1-2,.,TRBV6-1,TGTGCCAGCAGTGAAAGGGTTAGCGGCTATGGCTACACCTTC,CASSERVSGYGYTF
.,TRBJ1-1,.,TRBV6-5,TGTGCCAGCAGTTGGACAGACATGAACACTGAAGCTTTCTTT,CASSWTDMNTEAFF
.,TRBJ2-3,.,TRBV11-1,TGTGCCAGCAGCTTTCAGGGTGAAGATACGCAGTATTTT,CASSFQGEDTQYF
TRBD1,TRBJ1-5,.,TRBV27,TGTGCCAGCAGTCCAGACAGGGGGGATAGCAATCAGCCCCAGCATTTT,CASSPDRGDSNQPQHF
.,TRBJ1-3,.,TRBV7-9,TGTGCCAGCAGCCGCGGGACGACGGGAAACACCATATATTTT,CASSRGTTGNTIYF
.,TRBJ2-7,.,TRBV28,TGTGCCAGCAGTCTCGGGGGGCAGGGGCAGTACTTC,CASSLGGQGQYF
.,TRBJ1-5,.,TRBV7-2,TGTGCCAGCAGCTTAAGTGGAGGGGACAATCAGCCCCAGCATTTT,CASSLSGGDNQPQHF
TRBD1,TRBJ1-2,.,TRBV7-2,TGTGCCAGCAGCGCACGGGACAGGGGAACTTGGGGCTACACCTTC,CASSARDRGTWGYTF
.,TRBJ1-6,.,TRBV27,TGTGCCAGCAGTTTCCGGGACAATTATAATTCACCCCTCCACTTT,CASSFRDNYNSPLHF
.,TRBJ2-1,.,TRBV2,TGTGCCAGCAGCGGGCCTATTGACAGGAGCTCCTACAATGAGCAGTTCTTC,CASSGPIDRSSYNEQFF
TRBD2,TRBJ2-7,.,TRBV2,TGTGCCAGCAGTGATAATAGCGGGGGGCCCTCCTACGAGCAGTACTTC,CASSDNSGGPSYEQYF
TRBD2,TRBJ2-3,once,TRBV7-3,TGTGCCAGCAGCTTCGGGACTAGCGGGGGTGCAGATACGCAGTATTTT,CASSFGTSGGADTQYF
.,TRBJ2-5,.,TRBV9,TGTGCCAGCAGCGTAGGCTCCCAATGGGCGCCCCGGGGGTTGGCCGTAGAGACCCAGTACTTC,CASSVGSQWAPRGLAVETQYF
TRBD2,TRBJ2-1,once,TRBV6-5,TGTGCCAGCAGTCCGGGAGGCATCTCCTACAATGAGCAGTTCTTC,CASSPGGISYNEQFF
TRBD2,TRBJ2-5,.,TRBV2,TGTGCCAGCAATCTAGGACTAGCGGGGGGGCAAGAGACCCAGTACTTC,CASNLGLAGGQETQYF
TRBD1,TRBJ2-7,.,TRBV7-9,TGTGCCACACTCGGTGGACAGGGGGCGATTGAGCAGTACTTC,CATLGGQGAIEQYF
TRBD1,TRBJ2-7,.,TRBV5-4,TGTGCCAGCAGCGCCGGGACAGGGGCCTACGAGCAGTACTTC,CASSAGTGAYEQYF
TRBD1,TRBJ1-3,.,TRBV7-8,TGTGCCAGCAGCTCCCACCCCTCGACAGGGGGCTTCTCCTCTGGAAACACCATATATTTT,CASSSHPSTGGFSSGNTIYF
TRBD1,TRBJ1-2,.,TRBV6-5,TGTGCCAGCACTCCTGACAGGGGAGGAGGGGGCTACACCTTC,CASTPDRGGGGYTF
TRBD2,TRBJ2-1,.,TRBV2,TGTGCCATCGCTAGCGGGGGTGATTACAATGAGCAGTTCTTC,CAIASGGDYNEQFF
.,TRBJ1-5,.,TRBV16,TGTGCCAGCAGCCAATGGGGGGAGAATCAGCCCCAGCATTTT,CASSQWGENQPQHF
.,TRBJ1-1,.,TRBV6-4,TGTGCCAGCAGACCGGGACACTCGAACACTGAAGCTTTCTTT,CASRPGHSNTEAFF
.,TRBJ2-1,.,TRBV2,TGTGCCAGCAGTGCAGAATCCTACAATGAGCAGTTCTTC,CASSAESYNEQFF
.,TRBJ1-1,.,TRBV18,TGTGCCAGCTCACAAGACAGCTACACTGAAGCTTTCTTT,CASSQDSYTEAFF
.,TRBJ1-1,.,TRBV19,TGTGCCAGTAGCCGGGATATGAACACTGAAGCTTTCTTT,CASSRDMNTEAFF
.,TRBJ1-4,.,TRBV5-6,TGTGCCAGCAGCCGACCGGACAGCCTGAATGAAAAACTGTTTTTT,CASSRPDSLNEKLFF
TRBD1,TRBJ1-2,.,TRBV10-3,TGTGCCATCAGTGAGTCTAACAGGGGGCAAGGCTACACCTTC,CAISESNRGQGYTF
.,TRBJ2-2,.,TRBV5-4,TGTGCCCGCAGGGTAGGGGGGGGAATCACCGGGGAGCTGTTTTTT,CARRVGGGITGELFF
.,TRBJ1-2,.,TRBV6-4,TGTGCCAGCAGTGTCCTCCCGGGAGGGGGGGCGCTGGAAGGCTACACCTTC,CASSVLPGGGALEGYTF
.,TRBJ1-2,.,TRBV25-1,TGTGCCAGCAGTGCCTCGGGACTGCTGAGGTATGGCTACACCTTC,CASSASGLLRYGYTF
TRBD1,TRBJ2-2,.,TRBV2,TGTGCCAGCTCCCCGGGAAGGGACAGGGGATGGTCCGGGGAGCTGTTTTTT,CASSPGRDRGWSGELFF
TRBD1,TRBJ2-5,once,TRBV27,TGTGCCAGCAGTTTACGAATAGGACAGGGGGCGATGACTTTCCGAGAGACCCAGTACTTC,CASSLRIGQGAMTFRETQYF
.,TRBJ1-1,.,TRBV7-9,TGTGCCAGCAGTCGGGCAGGGGCTTACATGAACACTGAAGCTTTCTTT,CASSRAGAYMNTEAFF
TRBD1,TRBJ1-1,.,TRBV5-1,TGCGCCAGCAGGGAGGGACAGGGCAACACTGAAGCTTTCTTT,CASREGQGNTEAFF
TRBD2,TRBJ2-5,few,TRBV5-1,TGCGCCAGCAGCCCAGTGGGGGGGGAGACCCAGTACTTC,CASSPVGGETQYF
TRBD2,TRBJ2-1,.,TRBV3-1/TRBV3-2,TGTGCCAGCAGAGGTTCTAGCGGGGGCTACAATGAGCAGTTCTTC,CASRGSSGGYNEQFF
TRBD1,TRBJ1-6,.,TRBV5-1,TGCGCCAGCAGCTTGGTACCCGGACAGGTTGTAGATTCACCCCTCCACTTT,CASSLVPGQVVDSPLHF
.,TRBJ2-5,.,TRBV5-4,TGTGCCAGCAGCTTGGAATCAGGAAAAAAGACCCAGTACTTC,CASSLESGKKTQYF
TRBD1,TRBJ2-7,medium-sized,TRBV7-3,TGTGCCAGCAGCAGACAGGGAACCTACGAGCAGTACTTC,CASSRQGTYEQYF
.,TRBJ2-5,.,TRBV5-4,TGTGCCAGCAGCCCCTTGGTGACTACTATGAAAGAGACCCAGTACTTC,CASSPLVTTMKETQYF
TRBD1,TRBJ1-2,few,TRBV10-1,TGCGCCAGCACAAAAGTCAGGACAGGGAAAGGCTACACCTTC,CASTKVRTGKGYTF
.,TRBJ1-1,.,TRBV7-2,TGTGCCAGCAGCTTCGAGGGGGACGTCACTGAAGCTTTCTTT,CASSFEGDVTEAFF
.,TRBJ1-3,.,TRBV4-1,TGCGCCAGCAGCCAAGTTCTCGCAGGGGGAAACACCATATATTTT,CASSQVLAGGNTIYF